These T cell receptor beta chains were read from a single sample in a study. TCRdb ran MiXCR on the 5' RACE reads and lists one entry per CDR3 protein. The repertoire holds about 64,000 distinct CDR3 sequences, with 22% as singletons. The sequenced material came from memory CD4+ T cells sorted from a lymph node. The receptor set was obtained from a female donor with breast cancer. CDR3s include the opening cysteine and the closing phenylalanine or tryptophan. Each record gives: V gene, clone size, J gene, D gene, CDR3 DNA, CDR3 protein. D genes are given only for firm matches. Clone size is stated in some rows and not others, as once, few, many or a class when expanded.

>TRBV28|-|TRBJ2-7|TRBD1
TGTGCCAGCAGTTTAAGCCCCGACAGGGGTCCCTTCGAGCAGTACTTC
CASSLSPDRGPFEQYF
>TRBV7-2|many|TRBJ2-7|-
TGTGCCAGCAGCTTTAAGCAGGCCTACGAGCAGTACTTC
CASSFKQAYEQYF
>TRBV5-1|-|TRBJ2-7|-
TGCGCCAGCAGCCCGGGACGAGCGATTGACGAGCAGTACTTC
CASSPGRAIDEQYF
>TRBV12-3/TRBV12-4|-|TRBJ1-6|-
TGTGCCAGCAGTTTTGGGTCTTCTCGCAATTCACCCCTCCACTTT
CASSFGSSRNSPLHF
>TRBV24-1|few|TRBJ2-2|-
TGTGCCACCAGTGATTACTCGACCGGGGAGCTGTTTTTT
CATSDYSTGELFF
>TRBV5-1|few|TRBJ1-2|-
TGCGCCAGCAGCCGCTCGGGAGGAAAGATTATAGTCGATCACTATGGCTACACCTTC
CASSRSGGKIIVDHYGYTF
>TRBV6-1|-|TRBJ2-4|-
TGTGCCAGCAGTCCCGGGACAGCGGGGAACATTCAGTACTTC
CASSPGTAGNIQYF
>TRBV19|few|TRBJ2-5|-
TGTGCCAGTAGCGACGACGGTCGGAAGACCCAGTACTTC
CASSDDGRKTQYF
>TRBV11-2|once|TRBJ1-1|TRBD1
TGTGCCAGCAGCTCCCAGGGGGGAGGAACTGAAGCTTTCTTT
CASSSQGGGTEAFF
>TRBV20-1|-|TRBJ2-3|TRBD2
TGCAGTGCTAGCGGGGGGTATGCTTATACCACAGATACGCAGTATTTT
CSASGGYAYTTDTQYF
>TRBV6-5|medium-sized|TRBJ2-2|-
TGTGCCAGCAGTAGTCGGGTAGCCGGGGAGCTGTTTTTT
CASSSRVAGELFF
>TRBV20-1|-|TRBJ2-7|TRBD2
TGCAGTGCTTATCCAAGCGGGAGCCCGGGGAACGAGCAGTACTTC
CSAYPSGSPGNEQYF
>TRBV25-1|many|TRBJ2-5|-
TGTGCCAGCACGTCCCTCGGGACCCAGTACTTC
CASTSLGTQYF
>TRBV6-5|-|TRBJ1-1|-
TGTGCCAGCAGCCGGCCCATCATAGGAGGGGAAGCTTTCTTT
CASSRPIIGGEAFF
>TRBV6-5|many|TRBJ2-3|TRBD2
TGTGCCAGCAGTTCCTCCCGGGACGGGAGGCCGGGGGTTACGCAGTATTTT
CASSSSRDGRPGVTQYF
>TRBV4-3|few|TRBJ1-1|-
TGCGCCAGCAGCCAAGAAATGCGGGGGGCTTGGACTGAAGCTTTCTTT
CASSQEMRGAWTEAFF
>TRBV5-1|few|TRBJ2-3|-
TGCGCCAGCAGCTTGGAGCCTTACACAGATACGCAGTATTTT
CASSLEPYTDTQYF
>TRBV7-9|few|TRBJ2-5|-
TGTGCCAGCAGCCCCGGGCTATTTCAGGGGGAGACCCAGTACTTC
CASSPGLFQGETQYF
>TRBV5-1|many|TRBJ2-5|-
TGCGCCAGCAGCTTGGGCGACAGCCAAGAGACCCAGTACTTC
CASSLGDSQETQYF
>TRBV5-1|-|TRBJ2-3|TRBD1
TGCGCCAGCAGCTTGGGACAGGGGGGAACCACAGATACGCAGTGTTTT
CASSLGQGGTTDTQCF
>TRBV5-6|few|TRBJ1-2|TRBD1
TGTGCCAGCAGCCCAGTGACAGGGGGCGTAGATGGCTACACCTTC
CASSPVTGGVDGYTF
>TRBV7-2|-|TRBJ1-2|-
TGTGCCAGCGGGCCTGACAGGCCCCTCGCTGGTCGCTATGGCTACACCTTC
CASGPDRPLAGRYGYTF
>TRBV29-1|few|TRBJ2-3|TRBD2
TGCAGCGTTGACGGCGGGAGGGGGAGCCCAGATACGCAGTATTTT
CSVDGGRGSPDTQYF
>TRBV5-6|-|TRBJ1-2|-
TGTGCCAGCAGCTTGGCGGGGGTTTCAGCTAACTATGGCTACACCTTC
CASSLAGVSANYGYTF
>TRBV7-2|many|TRBJ1-2|-
TGTGCCAGCAGCTTCCGGGACGGAGATGGCTACACCTTC
CASSFRDGDGYTF
>TRBV7-9|few|TRBJ2-5|TRBD2
TGTGCCAGCAGCTTCGGGGGAGGGCCGGGGGAGGCCCAGTACTTC
CASSFGGGPGEAQYF
>TRBV7-6|few|TRBJ2-1|TRBD1
TGTGCCAGCAGCCAGGGACAGGGATTTTACAATGAGCAGTTCTTC
CASSQGQGFYNEQFF
>TRBV7-2|-|TRBJ1-1|-
TGTGCCAGCAGCTTAGGTTTAGGGGGGCGGAACACTGAAGCTTTCTTT
CASSLGLGGRNTEAFF
>TRBV7-8|-|TRBJ2-5|-
TGTGCCAGCAGCTTAGGGGTGCAGGGCCAAGAGACCCAGTACTTC
CASSLGVQGQETQYF
>TRBV18|-|TRBJ2-3|-
TGTGCCAGCTCACCAAACGGGCGCGCGGATACGCAGTATTTT
CASSPNGRADTQYF
>TRBV5-1|-|TRBJ2-1|-
TGCGCCAGCAGCTTACCGGGGGGCTACAATGAGCAGATCTTC
CASSLPGGYNEQIF
>TRBV24-1|-|TRBJ2-5|TRBD2
TGTGCCACCAGTTCCGGGGGGACCGGGGAGACCCAGTACTTC
CATSSGGTGETQYF
>TRBV6-2/TRBV6-3|many|TRBJ2-7|-
TGTGCCAGCGAACAGCCGGAAGGAACCTACGAGCAGTACTTC
CASEQPEGTYEQYF
>TRBV29-1|many|TRBJ1-1|-
TGCAGCGTCCAAGGGAGATTGAACACTGAAGCTTTCTTT
CSVQGRLNTEAFF
>TRBV7-2|few|TRBJ2-5|-
TGTGCCGCGGGGGCAGGGGGCACGGAGACCCAGTACTTC
CAAGAGGTETQYF
>TRBV20-1|-|TRBJ2-3|-
TGCAGTGCCCCACCGCATCGGGGAGAAGGAGATACGCAGTATTTT
CSAPPHRGEGDTQYF
>TRBV6-6|many|TRBJ1-1|-
TGTGCCAGCAGTGGACATATGAGGGACACTGAAGCTTTCTTT
CASSGHMRDTEAFF
>TRBV7-2|-|TRBJ1-2|TRBD1
TGTGCCAGTAGCCGGGACAGTCAAGCCTATGGCTACACCTTC
CASSRDSQAYGYTF
>TRBV5-4|-|TRBJ2-1|-
TGTGCCAGCAGCTTGTACACTGCCAGCGCGGCTGAGCAGTTCTTC
CASSLYTASAAEQFF
>TRBV27|many|TRBJ1-6|-
TGTGCCAGCAGCCCCTCCGGGGCCAGGAATTCACCCCTCCACTTT
CASSPSGARNSPLHF
>TRBV28|-|TRBJ1-1|-
TGTGCCAGCAGTACCACAGGGATAGCCGGTGAAGCTTTCTTT
CASSTTGIAGEAFF
>TRBV29-1|many|TRBJ2-2|TRBD1
TGCAGCGCTAGCCCGGGACAGCACACCGGGGAGCTGTTTTTT
CSASPGQHTGELFF